The 3 T cell receptor beta chains presented below share a single source sample, sequenced in a study of control samples from healthy donors and cancer patients. This table comes from immunoSEQ multiplex PCR, and its TCRdb copy is limited to in-frame clones, with some not included. The sample shows over 150,000 clones, 75% to 95% of them seen only once. Material for sequencing was blood. All receptors derive from a middle-aged woman in good health.

This clone has only one observation. The chain employs TRBV6-2 or TRBV6-3 and TRBJ1-5, with 7 bases matching TRBD1. The V gene's germline CDR1 is MNHEY and CDR2 SVGEGT. V lost 4 bases and J lost 6; bases outside the gene matches: 15. CDR3 length: 17 residues. CDR3 coding DNA: TGTGCCAGCAGTTCCCTCCGGAAGACGCAGGGGGGTCAGCCCCAGCATTTT. Encoded protein: CASSSLRKTQGGQPQHF.

J is TRBJ1-6 and V is TRBV3-1 (or the pseudogene TRBV3-2), with D unresolved. V lost 2 bases, J lost 1 base, and 24 bases lay in between. Germline loops: CDR1 LGHDT, CDR2 YNNKEL (reference sequence). CDR3 size: 21 residues. The CDR3 protein is CASSQSPAGLVIRSYNSPLHF. The DNA for the CDR3 is TGTGCCAGCAGCCAAAGCCCTGCGGGGTTGGTAATTAGGTCCTATAATTCACCCCTCCACTTT.

V is TRBV6-5 and J is TRBJ1-4; D possibly corresponds to TRBD1 (6 bases). The CDR3 sequence is 13 residues long. CDR1 is MNHEY and CDR2 is SVGAGI in the germline V gene. The ends were cut back, 10 bases at V and 0 bases at J, with 9 bases in the middle. The CDR3 loop is CATRGSTNEKLFF. CDR3 DNA sequence: TGTGCCACCAGGGGATCAACTAATGAAAAACTGTTTTTT.